These 17 T cell receptor beta chains were all obtained from the same sample, sequenced in a study of blood T cell repertoires in COVID-19. TCRdb's table, derived via immunoSEQ multiplex PCR, lists solely in-frame clones and lacks some. The sample lists roughly 240,000 clones, roughly 84% occurring once. The specimen was peripheral blood. The receptor set was obtained from a man aged 40-55 years who had recovered from COVID-19.

This clone was detected a few times. The genes are TRBV3-1 (or the pseudogene TRBV3-2) and TRBJ1-1; D not resolved. Germline lookup yields CDR1 LGHDT and CDR2 YNNKEL (reference sequence). V lost 2 bases and J lost 8, with 6 bases in between. There are 11 residues in the CDR3. The CDR3, as DNA: TGTGCCAGCAGCCAAACACAAGAAGCTTTCTTT. This sequence encodes CASSQTQEAFF.

The chain carries TRBV9 and TRBJ2-2; 9 bases fit TRBD1. Germline V CDR1 and CDR2: SGDLS, YYNGEE. The CDR3 extends over 15 amino acids. The trim removed 3 bases at V and 5 bases at J, leaving 5 bases unmatched. The CDR3 region has the DNA TGTGCCAGCAGCGCCAACAGGGGGCCTACCGGGGAGCTGTTTTTT. Translation gives CASSANRGPTGELFF.

The rearrangement joins TRBV18 to TRBJ1-2; TRBD1 matches 8 bases. This CDR3 region has 17 residues. The ends lost 4 bases at V and 4 bases at J; junction bases unmatched: 14. Germline V gene data show CDR1 as KGHSH and CDR2 as LQKENI. This chain's CDR3 is CASSLETDRGSSYGYTF. The DNA of the CDR3 is TGTGCCAGCTCACTAGAGACAGACAGGGGATCGAGCTATGGCTACACCTTC.

The chain uses TRBV24-1 and TRBJ2-1; 13 nucleotides line up with TRBD2. The CDR3 consists of 15 residues. V lost 3 bases to trimming and J lost 13 bases; unmatched junction nucleotides: 8. CDR1 and CDR2 (germline): KGHDR, SFDVKD. The CDR3 sequence: CATSDPRTSGSHQFF. In DNA form, the CDR3 reads TGTGCCACCAGTGATCCCCGGACTAGCGGGAGCCACCAGTTCTTC.

The chain joins TRBV7-9 to TRBJ2-3, with 10 positions matching TRBD2. The germline gives CDR1 SEHNR, CDR2 FQNEAQ (reference sequence). There are 14 residues in the CDR3. V trimming: 7 bases; J trimming: 0 bases; junction bases outside the gene matches: 1. The CDR3 nucleotides read TGTGCCAGCATGACTAGCGGGAGCACAGATACGCAGTATTTT. This translates into CASMTSGSTDTQYF.

V and J are TRBV6-6 and TRBJ2-2; 8 bases agree with TRBD1. V was clipped by 8 bases and J by 4 bases; unmatched bases: 6. Germline lookup yields CDR1 MNHNY and CDR2 SVGAGI (reference sequence). The CDR3 spans 14 residues. In nucleotides, the CDR3 is TGTGCCAGCCGGGGACAGGTATTCACCGGGGAGCTGTTTTTT. Its protein product is CASRGQVFTGELFF.

The chain uses TRBV6-5 and TRBJ2-7; D is unresolved. The V and J ends lost 2 bases and 0 bases respectively, with 14 bases between them. CDR1 and CDR2 from the germline V gene are MNHEY and SVGAGI. CDR3 size: 16 residues. CDR3 sequence reads: CASSYRKFNSSYEQYF. The CDR3 region has the DNA TGTGCCAGCAGTTACCGTAAATTCAACAGCTCCTACGAGCAGTACTTC.

This clone was seen a few times. The chain carries TRBV6-2 or TRBV6-3 and TRBJ1-4, with D maybe TRBD1 (5 bases). The V end lost 2 bases, the J end lost 3 bases, and 13 bases lay between the germline ends. CDR1 is MNHEY and CDR2 is SVGEGT in the germline V gene. This CDR3 has 16 residues. This chain's CDR3 is CASSYGSGRANEKLFF. The CDR3, as DNA: TGTGCCAGCAGTTACGGATCCGGCAGGGCTAATGAAAAACTGTTTTTT.

The chain links TRBV3-1 (or the pseudogene TRBV3-2) to TRBJ2-4; 7 bases are shared with TRBD1. J gave up 5 bases and V 0 bases, and 10 bases lay outside the gene matches. Germline V lookup: CDR1 LGHDT, CDR2 YNNKEL (reference sequence). The CDR3 covers 17 residues. The CDR3 reads CASSQDRDTGVQNIQYF. The CDR3 DNA follows: TGTGCCAGCAGCCAAGATCGGGATACAGGGGTCCAAAACATTCAGTACTTC.

The chain employs TRBV19 and TRBJ1-2; D not resolved. V shed 5 bases and J shed 6 bases, with 10 bases lying between them. This CDR3 region has 12 residues. The germline V gene has CDR1 LNHDA and CDR2 SQIVND (reference sequence). CDR3: CASSRGVNGYTF. As DNA, the CDR3 is TGTGCCAGTAGTCGGGGTGTAAATGGCTACACCTTC.

The rearrangement links TRBV15 to TRBJ1-4; a possible D gene is TRBD1 (6 bases). The germline gives CDR1 LNHNV, CDR2 YYDKDF (reference sequence). Trimming stripped 5 bases from V and 8 bases from J, with 15 bases between. CDR3 length: 14 amino acids. CDR3 sequence: CATSLARDTEKLFF. Written as DNA, the CDR3 is TGTGCCACCAGCCTGGCCCGGGACACCGAAAAACTGTTTTTT.

As for this clone: Other DNA sequences in this sample translate to the same CDR3. DNA of the CDR3: TGCGCCAGCAGCTTGGGACAGGGGGGGAACACCGGGGAGCTGTTTTTT. It translates to CASSLGQGGNTGELFF. The genes are TRBV5-1 and TRBJ2-2; TRBD1 agrees at 9 bases. The CDR3 extends over 16 amino acids. J lost 1 base, V lost 0 bases, and 1 base had no gene match. Germline-derived CDR1 and CDR2 are SGHRS and YFSETQ.

This chain links TRBV19 with TRBJ2-5; 9 nucleotides match TRBD1. This CDR3 spans 15 amino acids. Looked up from germline, CDR1 is LNHDA and CDR2 is SQIVND (reference sequence). V lost 5 bases, J lost 0 bases, and 4 bases stayed unmatched. For the CDR3, the DNA is TGTGCCAGTAGTGCGACAGGGGGGAACCAAGAGACCCAGTACTTC. Protein: CASSATGGNQETQYF.

The genes are TRBV7-8 and TRBJ2-5, with no clear D. There are 11 residues in the CDR3. Trimming cost V 4 bases and J 5 bases, with 5 bases left between them. Germline V gene lookup returns CDR1 SGHVS and CDR2 FQNEAQ. This CDR3 reads CASSSLETQYF. CDR3 in DNA: TGTGCCAGCAGCTCCTTGGAGACCCAGTACTTC.

The V and J genes are TRBV7-9 and TRBJ2-7, with 9 bases matching TRBD2. The junction had 5 bases not matched to a gene; V was cut back by 5 bases and J by 3 bases. CDR1 is SEHNR, CDR2 FQNEAQ, per germline (reference sequence). CDR3 size: 14 residues. CDR3 sequence (DNA): TGTGCCAGCAGCGGGCGGGAGGGCGTCTACGAGCAGTACTTC. It is translated as CASSGREGVYEQYF.

V is TRBV10-3 and J is TRBJ1-3, with 8 bases that match TRBD1. This CDR3 is 16 amino acids long. J lost 0 bases, V lost 4 bases, and 5 bases had no gene match. CDR1 is ENHRY and CDR2 is SYGVKD in the germline V gene. The chain's CDR3 is CAISARQGFSGNTIYF. The DNA of the CDR3 is TGTGCCATCAGTGCGAGACAGGGGTTCTCTGGAAACACCATATATTTT.

This sequence joins TRBV3-1 (or the pseudogene TRBV3-2) and TRBJ2-3; 10 bases align to TRBD2. The CDR3 runs to 14 residues. The V gene's germline CDR1 is LGHDT and CDR2 YNNKEL (reference sequence). V trimming: 1 base; J trimming: 5 bases; junction bases outside the gene matches: 0. The CDR3 reads CASSQGLAGDTQYF. The CDR3 coding sequence is TGTGCCAGCAGCCAAGGACTAGCGGGAGATACGCAGTATTTT.